The 2 T cell receptor beta chains presented below share a single source sample, sequenced in a study of lymphopenia after photon versus proton radiotherapy. Clones were sequenced by immunoSEQ multiplex PCR, and TCRdb holds only the in-frame ones, with some missing. The table has 83,000 or so clones, around four fifths seen once. The material sequenced was peripheral blood, taken from a patient treated with proton-based radiotherapy. These TCRs come from a man in his sixties with pancreatic cancer.

The rearrangement joins TRBV5-6 to TRBJ2-7; D possibly corresponds to TRBD1 (5 bases). Deletions cut 1 base from V and 5 bases from J, with 19 bases between. CDR1 is SGHDT, CDR2 YYEEEE, per germline. The CDR3 is 16 amino acids. The CDR3 sequence: CASSLSWQGHSNEQYF. The CDR3 region has the DNA TGTGCCAGCAGCTTGTCGTGGCAGGGCCATTCCAACGAGCAGTACTTC.

The chain is built from TRBV5-1 and TRBJ1-1; possibly TRBD1 for D (5 bases). V lost 0 bases, J lost 0 bases, and 9 bases lay in between. Germline V lookup: CDR1 SGHRS, CDR2 YFSETQ. This CDR3 is built from 15 residues. CDR3 amino acids: CASSLAPGVNTEAFF. For the CDR3, the DNA is TGCGCCAGCAGCTTGGCCCCGGGGGTGAACACTGAAGCTTTCTTT.